What follows is one T cell receptor (beta chain) and its context. Its target is unknown. Only in-frame clones appear in the TCRdb table, and some are missing; sequencing was by immunoSEQ multiplex PCR. Of 150,000 to 200,000 clones detected, roughly 88% appear once; the ten largest clones hold 7.7%. The entry originates in a study of T cell responses to AZD1222 COVID-19 vaccine. Study-level results: Close to half of all spike-specific TCRs reportedly target regions of the variants that are unmutated.

The sequence was collected from an adult in good health. This material consisted of peripheral blood, taken on day 0 of AZD1222 vaccination.

The CDR3 nucleotides are TGCGCCAGCAGCCAAGTCAGACAGGGATCCTACGAGCAGTACTTC. Encoded protein: CASSQVRQGSYEQYF. The rearrangement links TRBV4-3 to TRBJ2-7; TRBD1 aligns across 7 bases. V shed 1 base and J 1 base; nucleotides not matched to a gene: 4. The CDR3 is 15 amino acids. Germline V gene lookup returns CDR1 LGHNA and CDR2 YSLEER.